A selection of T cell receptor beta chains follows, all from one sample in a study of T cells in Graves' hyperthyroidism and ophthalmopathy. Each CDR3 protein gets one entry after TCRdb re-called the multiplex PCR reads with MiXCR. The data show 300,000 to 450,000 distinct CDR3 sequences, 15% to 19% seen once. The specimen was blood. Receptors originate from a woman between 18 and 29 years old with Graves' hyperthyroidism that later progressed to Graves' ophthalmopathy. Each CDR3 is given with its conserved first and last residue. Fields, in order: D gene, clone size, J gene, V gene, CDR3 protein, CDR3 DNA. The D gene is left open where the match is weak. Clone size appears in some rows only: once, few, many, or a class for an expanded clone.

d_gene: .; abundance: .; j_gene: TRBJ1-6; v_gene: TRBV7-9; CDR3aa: CASSSGRGLSPLHF; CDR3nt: TGTGCCAGCAGCTCCGGACGGGGTTTGTCACCCCTCCACTTT
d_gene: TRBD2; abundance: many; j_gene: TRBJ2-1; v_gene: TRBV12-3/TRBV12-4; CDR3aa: CASSLLAGGPGDEQFF; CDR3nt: TGTGCCAGCAGTCTACTAGCGGGAGGGCCGGGGGATGAGCAGTTCTTC
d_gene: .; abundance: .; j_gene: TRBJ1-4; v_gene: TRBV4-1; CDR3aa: CASSQAGEGGEKLFF; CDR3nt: TGCGCCAGCAGCCAAGCGGGAGAAGGGGGGGAAAAACTGTTTTTT
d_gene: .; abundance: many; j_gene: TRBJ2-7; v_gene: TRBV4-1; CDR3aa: CASSPRRGESSYEQYF; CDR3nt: TGCGCCAGCAGCCCCAGGCGCGGGGAGAGCTCCTACGAGCAGTACTTC
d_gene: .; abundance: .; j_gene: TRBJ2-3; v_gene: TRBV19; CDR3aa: CATRQGYTDTQYF; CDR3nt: TGTGCCACAAGGCAGGGTTACACAGATACGCAGTATTTT
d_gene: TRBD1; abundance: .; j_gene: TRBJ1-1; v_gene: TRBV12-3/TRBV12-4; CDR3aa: CASSHTGDHTEAFF; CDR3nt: TGTGCCAGCAGCCATACAGGGGACCACACTGAAGCTTTCTTT
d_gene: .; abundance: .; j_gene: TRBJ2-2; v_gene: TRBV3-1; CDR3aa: CASSQDGRTNTGELFF; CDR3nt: TGTGCCAGCAGCCAAGATGGGCGAACGAACACCGGGGAGCTGTTTTTT
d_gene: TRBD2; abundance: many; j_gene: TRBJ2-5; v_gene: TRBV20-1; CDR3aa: CSATSSGRSEETQYF; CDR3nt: TGCAGTGCGACCTCTAGCGGGAGGTCTGAAGAGACCCAGTACTTC
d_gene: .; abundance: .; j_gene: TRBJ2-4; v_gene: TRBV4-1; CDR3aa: CASSQDGGPGKIAKNIQYF; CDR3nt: TGCGCCAGCAGCCAAGACGGGGGACCGGGGAAGATAGCCAAAAACATTCAGTACTTC
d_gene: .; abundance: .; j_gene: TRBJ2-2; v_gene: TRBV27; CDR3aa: CASSSHTGELFF; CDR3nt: TGTGCCAGCAGTTCCCACACCGGGGAGCTGTTTTTT
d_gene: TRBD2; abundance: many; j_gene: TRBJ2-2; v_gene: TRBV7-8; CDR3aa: CASSLGSAGGPTGELFF; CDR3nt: TGTGCCAGCAGCTTAGGTTCAGCGGGAGGCCCGACCGGGGAGCTGTTTTTT
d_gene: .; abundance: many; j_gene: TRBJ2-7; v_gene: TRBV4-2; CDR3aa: CASSQEPTSGASYEQYF; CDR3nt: TGTGCCAGCAGCCAAGAGCCGACTAGTGGTGCGTCCTACGAGCAGTACTTC
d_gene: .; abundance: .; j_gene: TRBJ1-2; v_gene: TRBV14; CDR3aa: CASSQGMKPYGYTF; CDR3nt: TGTGCCAGCAGCCAAGGGATGAAACCCTATGGCTACACCTTC
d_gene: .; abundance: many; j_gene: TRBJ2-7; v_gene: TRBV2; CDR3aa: CASSEGQGKLGYEQYF; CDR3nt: TGTGCCAGCAGTGAAGGCCAGGGGAAGTTAGGCTACGAGCAGTACTTC
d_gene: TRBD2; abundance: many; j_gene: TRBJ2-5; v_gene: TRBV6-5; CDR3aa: CASSYSVFSREGVRETQYF; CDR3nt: TGTGCCAGCAGTTACTCGGTTTTTTCGCGGGAGGGAGTTCGAGAGACCCAGTACTTC
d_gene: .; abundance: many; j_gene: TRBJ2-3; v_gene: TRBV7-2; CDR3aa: CASSSKDTQYF; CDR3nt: TGTGCCAGCAGCTCGAAAGATACGCAGTATTTT
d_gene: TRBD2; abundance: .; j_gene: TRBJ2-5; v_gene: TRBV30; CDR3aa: CAWSFFWREGRETQYF; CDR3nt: TGTGCCTGGAGTTTCTTCTGGCGGGAGGGCCGGGAGACCCAGTACTTC
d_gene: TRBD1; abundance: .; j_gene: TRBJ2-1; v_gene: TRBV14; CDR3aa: CASSFRTGLNEQFF; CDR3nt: TGTGCCAGCAGCTTCCGGACAGGGTTGAATGAGCAGTTCTTC
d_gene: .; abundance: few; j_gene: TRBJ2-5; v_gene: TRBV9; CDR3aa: CASSVTLGGETQYF; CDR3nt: TGTGCCAGCAGCGTTACGCTGGGTGGGGAGACCCAGTACTTC
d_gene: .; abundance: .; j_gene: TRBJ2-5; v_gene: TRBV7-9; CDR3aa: CASSLGREETQHF; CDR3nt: TGTGCCAGCAGCCTAGGACGGGAAGAGACCCAGCACTTC
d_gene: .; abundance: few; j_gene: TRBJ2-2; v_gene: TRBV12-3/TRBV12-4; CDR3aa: CASSSTAAANTGELFF; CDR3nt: TGTGCCAGCAGTAGTACGGCGGCCGCGAACACCGGGGAGCTGTTTTTT
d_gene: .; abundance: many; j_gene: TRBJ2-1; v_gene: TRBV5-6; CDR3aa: CASSSGPARGEQFF; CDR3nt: TGTGCCAGCAGCTCCGGACCCGCGCGGGGTGAGCAGTTCTTC
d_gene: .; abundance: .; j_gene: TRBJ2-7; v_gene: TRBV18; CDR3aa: CASSPPELVYEQYF; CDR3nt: TGTGCCAGCTCACCACCGGAACTGGTCTACGAGCAGTACTTC
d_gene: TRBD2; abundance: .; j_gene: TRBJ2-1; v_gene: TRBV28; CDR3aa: CASSLSGGSSYNGQFF; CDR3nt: TGTGCCAGCAGTTTAAGCGGGGGAAGCTCCTACAATGGGCAGTTCTTC
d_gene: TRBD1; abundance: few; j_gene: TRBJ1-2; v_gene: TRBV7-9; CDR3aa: CASSVSGTGGYGYTF; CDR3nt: TGTGCCAGCAGCGTTTCCGGGACAGGGGGCTATGGCTACACCTTC
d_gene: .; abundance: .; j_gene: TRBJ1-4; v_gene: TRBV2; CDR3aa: CASSLGNSNEKLFF; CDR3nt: TGTGCCAGCAGTCTGGGGAACTCTAATGAAAAACTGTTTTTT
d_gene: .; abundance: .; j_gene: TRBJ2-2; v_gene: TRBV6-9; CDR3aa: CASSYIGGQRELFF; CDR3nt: TGTGCCAGCAGTTATATCGGGGGACAACGGGAGCTGTTTTTT
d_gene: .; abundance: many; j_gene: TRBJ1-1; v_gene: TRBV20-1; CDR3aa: CSARGGGYSTEAFF; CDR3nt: TGCAGTGCTAGAGGGGGGGGGTATAGCACTGAAGCTTTCTTT
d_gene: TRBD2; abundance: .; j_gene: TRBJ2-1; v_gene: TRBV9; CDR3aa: CASSLRAGDYNEQFF; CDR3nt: TGTGCCAGCTCGCTTCGGGCGGGAGATTACAATGAGCAGTTCTTC
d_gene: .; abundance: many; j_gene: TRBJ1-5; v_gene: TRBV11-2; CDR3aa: CASSLWGDQPQHF; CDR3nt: TGTGCCAGCAGCTTATGGGGAGATCAGCCCCAGCATTTT
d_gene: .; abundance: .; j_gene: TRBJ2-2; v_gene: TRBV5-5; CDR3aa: CASSLLPNTGELFF; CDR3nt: TGTGCCAGCAGCTTGCTACCGAACACCGGGGAGCTGTTTTTT
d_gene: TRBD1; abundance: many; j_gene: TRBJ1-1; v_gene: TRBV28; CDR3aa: CARPGQGWTEAFF; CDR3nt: TGTGCCAGACCGGGACAGGGTTGGACTGAAGCTTTCTTT
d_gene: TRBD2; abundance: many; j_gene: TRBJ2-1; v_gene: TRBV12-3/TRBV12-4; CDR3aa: CASSTSGRPDEQFF; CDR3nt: TGTGCCAGCAGTACTAGCGGGAGGCCTGATGAGCAGTTCTTC
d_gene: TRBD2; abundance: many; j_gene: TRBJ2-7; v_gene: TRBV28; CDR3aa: CASSSQGLAAYEQYF; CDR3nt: TGTGCCAGCAGTTCACAGGGACTAGCGGCCTACGAGCAGTACTTC
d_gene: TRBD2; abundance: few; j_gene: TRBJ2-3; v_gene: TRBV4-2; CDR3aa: CASSQLFRGTSLDTQYF; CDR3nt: TGTGCCAGCAGCCAACTTTTTCGCGGGACTAGCCTAGATACGCAGTATTTT
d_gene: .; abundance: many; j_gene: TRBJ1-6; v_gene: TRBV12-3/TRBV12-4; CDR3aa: CASRRDVYNSPLHF; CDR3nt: TGTGCCAGCAGGAGGGACGTCTATAATTCACCCCTCCACTTT
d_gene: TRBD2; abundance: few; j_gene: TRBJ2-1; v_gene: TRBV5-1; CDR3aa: CASGGLAGGQLSYNEQFF; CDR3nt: TGCGCCAGCGGGGGACTAGCGGGAGGCCAACTCTCCTACAATGAGCAGTTCTTC
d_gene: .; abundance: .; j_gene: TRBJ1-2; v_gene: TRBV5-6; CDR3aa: CASKTGAGYFYGYTF; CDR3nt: TGTGCCAGCAAAACGGGGGCCGGTTACTTCTATGGCTACACCTTC
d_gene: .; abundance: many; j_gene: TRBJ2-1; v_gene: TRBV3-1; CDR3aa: CASSQDPRTLSYNEQFF; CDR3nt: TGTGCCAGCAGCCAAGATCCGAGGACACTTTCCTACAATGAGCAGTTCTTC
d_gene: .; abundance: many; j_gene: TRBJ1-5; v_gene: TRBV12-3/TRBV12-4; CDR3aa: CASRRSKQPQHF; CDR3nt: TGTGCCAGCAGACGAAGTAAACAGCCCCAGCATTTT
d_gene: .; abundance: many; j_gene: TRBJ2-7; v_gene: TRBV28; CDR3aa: CASSFVTKYEQYF; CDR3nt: TGTGCCAGCAGTTTCGTCACAAAATACGAGCAGTACTTC
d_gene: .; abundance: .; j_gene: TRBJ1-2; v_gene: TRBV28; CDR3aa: CASSLDIFNYGYTF; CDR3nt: TGTGCCAGCAGTTTGGACATTTTTAACTATGGCTACACCTTC
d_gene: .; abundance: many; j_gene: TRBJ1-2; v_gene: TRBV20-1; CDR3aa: CSAYEGWYGYTF; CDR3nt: TGCAGTGCGTACGAGGGCTGGTATGGCTACACCTTC
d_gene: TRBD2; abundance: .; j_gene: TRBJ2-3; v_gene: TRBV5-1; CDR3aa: CASSLAGGFADTQYF; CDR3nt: TGCGCCAGCAGCTTGGCGGGGGGTTTCGCAGATACGCAGTATTTT
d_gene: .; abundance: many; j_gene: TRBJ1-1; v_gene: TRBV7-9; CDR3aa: CASSQTYKPDRNTEAFF; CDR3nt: TGTGCCAGCAGCCAAACGTACAAACCGGACCGGAACACTGAAGCTTTCTTT
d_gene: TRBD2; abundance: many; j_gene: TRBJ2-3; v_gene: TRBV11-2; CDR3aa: CASSLVASGRGGDTQYF; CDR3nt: TGTGCCAGCAGCTTAGTGGCTAGCGGGAGAGGAGGAGATACGCAGTATTTT
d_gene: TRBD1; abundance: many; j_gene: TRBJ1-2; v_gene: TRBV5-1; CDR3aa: CASSLGGTTGVSYGYTF; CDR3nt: TGCGCCAGCAGCTTGGGGGGCACGACAGGGGTTTCCTATGGCTACACCTTC
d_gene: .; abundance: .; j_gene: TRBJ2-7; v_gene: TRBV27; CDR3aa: CASSASNYEQYF; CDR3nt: TGTGCCAGCTCCGCCTCTAACTACGAGCAGTACTTC
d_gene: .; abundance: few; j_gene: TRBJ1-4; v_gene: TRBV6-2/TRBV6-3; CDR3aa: CASSYSTDLPQREKLFF; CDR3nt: TGTGCCAGCAGTTACTCCACGGACCTCCCTCAACGGGAAAAACTGTTTTTT
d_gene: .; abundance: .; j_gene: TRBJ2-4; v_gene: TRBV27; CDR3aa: CAVWGQNIQYF; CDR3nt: TGTGCAGTCTGGGGGCAAAACATTCAGTACTTC
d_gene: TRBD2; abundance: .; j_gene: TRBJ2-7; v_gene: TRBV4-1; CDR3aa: CASSPTKGGSYEQYF; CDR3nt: TGCGCCAGCAGCCCTACGAAGGGAGGGTCCTACGAGCAGTACTTC
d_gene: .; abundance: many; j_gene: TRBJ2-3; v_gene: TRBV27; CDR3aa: CASTETLTDTQYF; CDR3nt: TGTGCCAGCACTGAGACGTTAACAGATACGCAGTATTTT
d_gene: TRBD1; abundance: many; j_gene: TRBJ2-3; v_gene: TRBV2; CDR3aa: CASSHRDRGGADTQYF; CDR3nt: TGTGCCAGCAGCCACCGGGACAGGGGCGGAGCAGATACGCAGTATTTT
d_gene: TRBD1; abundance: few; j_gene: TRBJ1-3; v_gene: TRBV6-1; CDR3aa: CASSRDRGWGNTIYF; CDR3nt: TGTGCCAGCAGCAGGGACAGGGGCTGGGGGAACACCATATATTTT